This TCR beta chain derives from a study of T cell responses to AZD1222 COVID-19 vaccine. Only in-frame clones appear in the TCRdb table, and some are missing; sequencing was by immunoSEQ multiplex PCR. The sample has about 150,000 clones, 91% seen once; the top ten hold 3.8%. Per germline, CDR1 SGHRS and CDR2 YFSETQ. V lost 4 bases to trimming and J lost 4 bases; unmatched junction nucleotides: 4. The CDR3 is 13 residues long. Overall study findings and caveats: Reports say nearly half of spike-specific TCRs go after unmutated variant regions.

Comment on this clone: The antigen remains undetermined. Other DNA sequences in this sample translate to the same CDR3.

The sequences come from peripheral blood, collected 28 days after the second AZD1222 dose. The rearrangement links TRBV5-1 to TRBJ1-2, with 7 bases lining up with TRBD1. This sequence was found in an adult who received the AZD1222 COVID-19 vaccine. Written as DNA, the CDR3 is TGCGCCAGCAGCCTAGGGGGCGGCTATGGCTACACCTTC. As protein: CASSLGGGYGYTF.